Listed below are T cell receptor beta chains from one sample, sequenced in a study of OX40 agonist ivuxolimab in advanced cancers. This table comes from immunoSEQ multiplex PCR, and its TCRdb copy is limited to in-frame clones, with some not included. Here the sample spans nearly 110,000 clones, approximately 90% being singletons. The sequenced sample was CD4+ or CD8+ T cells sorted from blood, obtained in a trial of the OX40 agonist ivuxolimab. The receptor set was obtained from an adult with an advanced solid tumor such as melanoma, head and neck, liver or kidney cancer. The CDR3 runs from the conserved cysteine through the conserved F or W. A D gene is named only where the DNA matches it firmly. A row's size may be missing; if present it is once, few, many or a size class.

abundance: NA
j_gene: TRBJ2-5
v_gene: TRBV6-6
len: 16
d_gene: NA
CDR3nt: TGTGCCAGCAGGACTAACGACGGGAGATCGGCAGAGACCCAGTACTTC
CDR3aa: CASRTNDGRSAETQYF

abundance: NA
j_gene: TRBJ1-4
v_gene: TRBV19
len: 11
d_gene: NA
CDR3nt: TGTGCCAGTAGTATAGGTGAAAAACTGTTTTTT
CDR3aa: CASSIGEKLFF

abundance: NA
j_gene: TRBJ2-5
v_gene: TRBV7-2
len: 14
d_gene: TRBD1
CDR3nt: TGTGCCAGCAGCCCGGACAGGGGAAGGGAGACCCAGTACTTC
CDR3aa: CASSPDRGRETQYF

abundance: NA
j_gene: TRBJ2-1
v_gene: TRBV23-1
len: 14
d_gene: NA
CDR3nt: TGCGCCAGCAGTCAATCGAGAGGGTTTGATGAGCAGTTCTTC
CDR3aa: CASSQSRGFDEQFF

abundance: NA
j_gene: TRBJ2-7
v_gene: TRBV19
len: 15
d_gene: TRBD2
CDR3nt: TGTGCCAGTACCCCTGGACTAGCGGATTCCTACGAGCAGTACTTC
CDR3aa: CASTPGLADSYEQYF

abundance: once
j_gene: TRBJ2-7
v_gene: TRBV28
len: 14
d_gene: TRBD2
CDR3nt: TGTGCCAGCAGTTTAAGCGGGAGTCGGGACGAGCAGTACTTC
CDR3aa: CASSLSGSRDEQYF

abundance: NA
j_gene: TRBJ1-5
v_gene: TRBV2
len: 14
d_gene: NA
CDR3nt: TGTGCCAGCAGTGAAACAGGCCACAATCAGCCCCAGCATTTT
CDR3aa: CASSETGHNQPQHF

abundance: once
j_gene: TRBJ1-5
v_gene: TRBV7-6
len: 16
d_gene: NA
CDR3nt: TGTGCCAGCAGCTCGGACGGACGGTCATCCAATCAGCCCCAGCATTTT
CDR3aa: CASSSDGRSSNQPQHF

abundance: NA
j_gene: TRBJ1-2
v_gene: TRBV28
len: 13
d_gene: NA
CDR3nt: TGTGCCAGCAGCCTCCGGGACACTGGGGGCTACACCTTC
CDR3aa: CASSLRDTGGYTF

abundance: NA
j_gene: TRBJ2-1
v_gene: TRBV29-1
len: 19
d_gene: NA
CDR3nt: TGCAGCGTTGAAGAACCGATAAGACTTTCAGGGGTAAGGTACAATGAGCAGTTCTTC
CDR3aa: CSVEEPIRLSGVRYNEQFF

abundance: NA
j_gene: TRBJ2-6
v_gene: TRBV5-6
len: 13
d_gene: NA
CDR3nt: TGTGCCAGCAGCGGCTCTGGGGCCAACGTCCTGACTTTC
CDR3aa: CASSGSGANVLTF

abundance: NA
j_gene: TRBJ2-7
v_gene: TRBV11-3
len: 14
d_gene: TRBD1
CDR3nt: TGTGCCAGCAGCTTAACAGGGGCTTCCTACGAGCAGTACTTC
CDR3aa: CASSLTGASYEQYF

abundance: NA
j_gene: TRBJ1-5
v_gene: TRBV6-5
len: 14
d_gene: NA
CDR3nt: TGTGCCAGCAGCCGAACTGGGGGGAATCAGCCCCAGCATTTT
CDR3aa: CASSRTGGNQPQHF

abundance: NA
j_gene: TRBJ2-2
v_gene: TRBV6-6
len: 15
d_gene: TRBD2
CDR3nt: TGTGCCAGCAGCGACAGCGGGAGGGCCAGCGGGGAGCTGTTTTTT
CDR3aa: CASSDSGRASGELFF

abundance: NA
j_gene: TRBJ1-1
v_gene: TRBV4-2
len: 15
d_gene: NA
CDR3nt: TGTGCCAGCAGCCAGTGGCACAGGGTAGAGACTGAAGCTTTCTTT
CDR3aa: CASSQWHRVETEAFF

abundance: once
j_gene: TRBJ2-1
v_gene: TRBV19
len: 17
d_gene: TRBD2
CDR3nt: TGTGCCAGTAGTATCCCCTTGGGTAGCGGGAGTCACAATGAGCAGTTCTTC
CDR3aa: CASSIPLGSGSHNEQFF

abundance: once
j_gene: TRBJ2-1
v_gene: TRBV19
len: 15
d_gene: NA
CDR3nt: TGTGCCAGTAGCTCGGCTCGAAGCTCCTACAATGAGCAGTTCTTC
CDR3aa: CASSSARSSYNEQFF

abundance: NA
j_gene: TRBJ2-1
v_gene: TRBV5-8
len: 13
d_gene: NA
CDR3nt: TGTGCCAGCATCCACAGGATATACAATGAGCAGTTCTTC
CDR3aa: CASIHRIYNEQFF

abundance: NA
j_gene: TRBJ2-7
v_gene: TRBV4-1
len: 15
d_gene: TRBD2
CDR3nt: TGCGCCAGCAGCCCTAGGACTAGCGGGAGCTACGAGCAGTACTTC
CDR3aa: CASSPRTSGSYEQYF

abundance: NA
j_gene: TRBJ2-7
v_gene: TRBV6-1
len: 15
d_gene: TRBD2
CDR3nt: TGTGCCAGTCAGATTCTGCGGTCTAGCGGCTACGAGCAGTACTTC
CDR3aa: CASQILRSSGYEQYF

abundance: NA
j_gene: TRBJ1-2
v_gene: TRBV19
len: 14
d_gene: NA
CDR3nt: TGTGCCAGTAGACAAACGCAGGGCGGAGATGGCTACACCTTC
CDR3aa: CASRQTQGGDGYTF

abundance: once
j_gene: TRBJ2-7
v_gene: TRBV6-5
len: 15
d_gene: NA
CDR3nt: TGTGCCAGCAGTTACTCGTCGCCCGCCAACTACGAGCAGTACTTC
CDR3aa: CASSYSSPANYEQYF

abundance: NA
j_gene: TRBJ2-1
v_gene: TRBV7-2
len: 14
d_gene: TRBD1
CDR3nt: TGTGCCAGCAGCTTGGACAGGGGGCCGGGTGAGCAGTTCTTC
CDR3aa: CASSLDRGPGEQFF

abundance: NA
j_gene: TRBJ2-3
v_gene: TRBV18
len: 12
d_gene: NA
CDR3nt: TGTGCCAGCTCCCCACTAAAAGAAACGCAGTATTTT
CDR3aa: CASSPLKETQYF

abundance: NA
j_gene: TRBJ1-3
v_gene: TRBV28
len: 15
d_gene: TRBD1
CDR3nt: TGTGCCAGCGTCCCGGCACAGGGGTCTGGAAACACCATATATTTT
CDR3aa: CASVPAQGSGNTIYF

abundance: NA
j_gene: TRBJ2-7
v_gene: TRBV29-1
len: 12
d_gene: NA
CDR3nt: TGCAGCGTTGAAGGACAGACCTACGAGCAGTACTTC
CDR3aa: CSVEGQTYEQYF

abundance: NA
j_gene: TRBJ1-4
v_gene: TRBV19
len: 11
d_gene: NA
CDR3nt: TGTGCCAGTAGTATCACTGGAAAACTGTTTTTT
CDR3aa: CASSITGKLFF

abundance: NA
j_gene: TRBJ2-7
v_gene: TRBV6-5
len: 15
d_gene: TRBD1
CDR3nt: TGTGCCAGCAGGAACGGACAGGGGGCTTCCTACGAGCAGTACTTC
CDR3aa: CASRNGQGASYEQYF

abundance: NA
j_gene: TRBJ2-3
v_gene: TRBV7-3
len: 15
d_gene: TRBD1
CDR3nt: TGTGCCAGCAGCCCCGGGACAGGAAACACAGATACGCAGTATTTT
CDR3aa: CASSPGTGNTDTQYF

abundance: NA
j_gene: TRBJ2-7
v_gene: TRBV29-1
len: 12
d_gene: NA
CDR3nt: TGCAGCGTTGAAGGACAGACCTACGAGCAGTACTTC
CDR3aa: CSVEGQTYEQYF

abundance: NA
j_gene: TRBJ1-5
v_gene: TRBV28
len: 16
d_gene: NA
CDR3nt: TGTGCCAGCAGTTTCCCAACTTCCCAGGCGAATCAGCCCCAGCATTTT
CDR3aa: CASSFPTSQANQPQHF

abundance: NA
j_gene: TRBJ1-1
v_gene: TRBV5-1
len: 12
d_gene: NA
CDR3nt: TGCGCCAGCAGGGCAGGGGCCACTGAAGCTTTCTTT
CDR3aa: CASRAGATEAFF

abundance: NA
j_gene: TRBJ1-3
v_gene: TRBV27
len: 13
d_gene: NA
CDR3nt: TGTGCCAGCAGCGCCATATACGGAAACACCATATATTTT
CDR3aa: CASSAIYGNTIYF

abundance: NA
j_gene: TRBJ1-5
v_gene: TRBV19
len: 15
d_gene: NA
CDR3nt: TGTGCCAGTAGTATATACGGCGAGACGAGATCGCCCCAGCATTTT
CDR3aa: CASSIYGETRSPQHF

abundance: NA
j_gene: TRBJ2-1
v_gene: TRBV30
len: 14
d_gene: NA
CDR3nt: TGTGCCTGGAGTAGGGAAGTGTCCTACAATGAGCAGTTCTTC
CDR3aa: CAWSREVSYNEQFF

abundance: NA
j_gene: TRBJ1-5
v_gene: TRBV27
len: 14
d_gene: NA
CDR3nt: TGTGCCAGCAGTTTAGGGGGGTGGGGACAGCCCCAGCATTTT
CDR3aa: CASSLGGWGQPQHF

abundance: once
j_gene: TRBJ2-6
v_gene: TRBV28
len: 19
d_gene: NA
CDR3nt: TGTGCCAGCAGTTTAAGCGGCCGAGGACGGATCTCTGGGGCCAACGTCCTGACTTTC
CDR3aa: CASSLSGRGRISGANVLTF

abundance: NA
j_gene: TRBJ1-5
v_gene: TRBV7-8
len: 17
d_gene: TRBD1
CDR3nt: TGTGCCAGCAGTCTTACCAGAGGGACAGGGAGCACTCAGCCCCAGCATTTT
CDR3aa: CASSLTRGTGSTQPQHF

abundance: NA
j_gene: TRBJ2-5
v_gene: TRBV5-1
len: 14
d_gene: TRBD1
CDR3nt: TGCGCCAGCAGCTTACAGGGGGCAGGGGAGACCCAGTACTTC
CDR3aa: CASSLQGAGETQYF

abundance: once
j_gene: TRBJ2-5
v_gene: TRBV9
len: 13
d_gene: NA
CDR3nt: TGTGCCAGCAGCGTCCACAACCAAGAGACCCAGTACTTC
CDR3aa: CASSVHNQETQYF

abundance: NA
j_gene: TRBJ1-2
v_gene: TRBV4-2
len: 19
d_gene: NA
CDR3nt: TGTGCCAGCAGCCTCCCCAAACCCGATAATAGTGACTATTCCTATGGCTACACCTTC
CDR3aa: CASSLPKPDNSDYSYGYTF

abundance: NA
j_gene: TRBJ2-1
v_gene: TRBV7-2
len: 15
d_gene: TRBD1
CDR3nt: TGTGCCAGCAGCTTAAGGACAGGGGGTAACAATGAGCAGTTCTTC
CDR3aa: CASSLRTGGNNEQFF

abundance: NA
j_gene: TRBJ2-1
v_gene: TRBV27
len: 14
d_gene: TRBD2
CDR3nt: TGTGCCAGCAGTTTGGTGGGACTAGGGAATGAGCAGTTCTTC
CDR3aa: CASSLVGLGNEQFF

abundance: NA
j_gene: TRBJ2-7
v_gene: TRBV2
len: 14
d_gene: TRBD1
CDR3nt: TGTGCCAGCAGTGCTGGGACAGGACCCTACGAGCAGTACTTC
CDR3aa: CASSAGTGPYEQYF

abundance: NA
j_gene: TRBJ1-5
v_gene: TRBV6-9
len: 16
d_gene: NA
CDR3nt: TGTGCCAGCCGAAGGACGTTCATTTATAGCAATCAGCCCCAGCATTTT
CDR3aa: CASRRTFIYSNQPQHF

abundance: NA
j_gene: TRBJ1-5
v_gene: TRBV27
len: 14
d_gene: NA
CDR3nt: TGTGCCAGCGCCCCCGGGGGCCAGAATCAGCCCCAGCATTTT
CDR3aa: CASAPGGQNQPQHF

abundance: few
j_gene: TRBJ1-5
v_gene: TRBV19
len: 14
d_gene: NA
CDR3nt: TGTGCCAGTAGTATAGCGCAGGGACCTCAGCCCCAGCATTTT
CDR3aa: CASSIAQGPQPQHF

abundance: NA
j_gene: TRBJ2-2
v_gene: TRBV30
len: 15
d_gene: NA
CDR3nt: TGTGCCTTTTTAGGACCTGACCAAAACACCGGGGAGCTGTTTTTT
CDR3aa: CAFLGPDQNTGELFF

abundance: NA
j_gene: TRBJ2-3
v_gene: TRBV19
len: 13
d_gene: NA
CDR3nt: TGTGCCAGTAGGGTAGGGCGCACAGATACGCAGTATTTT
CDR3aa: CASRVGRTDTQYF

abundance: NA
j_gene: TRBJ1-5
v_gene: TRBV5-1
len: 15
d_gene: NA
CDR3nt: TGCGCCAGCAGCTCCACACTGTGTAGCAATCAGCCCCAGCATTTT
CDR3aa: CASSSTLCSNQPQHF

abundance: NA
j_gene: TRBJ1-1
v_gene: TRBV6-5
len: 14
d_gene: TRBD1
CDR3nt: TGTGCCAGCAGTCCCCAGGGGGCGCCCACTGAAGCTTTCTTT
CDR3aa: CASSPQGAPTEAFF

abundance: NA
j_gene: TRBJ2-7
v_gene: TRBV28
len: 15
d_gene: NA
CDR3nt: TGTGCCAGCAGCCCATCGGGGGGCCTGGCCTACGAGCAGTACTTC
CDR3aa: CASSPSGGLAYEQYF

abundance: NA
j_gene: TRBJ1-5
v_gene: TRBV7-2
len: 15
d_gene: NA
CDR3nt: TGTGCCAGCAGCTCAAGTCGGTTTCGCAATCAGCCCCAGCATTTT
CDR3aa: CASSSSRFRNQPQHF

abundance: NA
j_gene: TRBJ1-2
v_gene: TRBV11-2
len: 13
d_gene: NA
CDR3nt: TGTGCCAGCAGCCTACAGATAACCTATGGCTACACCTTC
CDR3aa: CASSLQITYGYTF

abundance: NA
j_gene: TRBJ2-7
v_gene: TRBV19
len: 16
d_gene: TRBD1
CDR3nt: TGTGCCAGTAGGGATCGACAGGGGACGGCCTCCTACGAGCAGTACTTC
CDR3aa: CASRDRQGTASYEQYF

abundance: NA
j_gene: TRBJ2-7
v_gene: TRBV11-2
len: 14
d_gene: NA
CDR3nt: TGTGCCAGCAGCTTAGAACCAACGGGCTACGAGCAGTACTTC
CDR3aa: CASSLEPTGYEQYF

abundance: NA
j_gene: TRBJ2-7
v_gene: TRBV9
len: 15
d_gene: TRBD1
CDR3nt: TGTGCCAGCAGCGTCACCGACAGGGGCAACCACGAGCAGTACTTC
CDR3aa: CASSVTDRGNHEQYF

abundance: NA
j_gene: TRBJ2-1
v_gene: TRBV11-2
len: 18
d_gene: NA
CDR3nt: TGTGCCAGCAGCTTACAACCTCCCGGGATGGCCTCCTACAATGAGCAGTTCTTC
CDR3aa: CASSLQPPGMASYNEQFF

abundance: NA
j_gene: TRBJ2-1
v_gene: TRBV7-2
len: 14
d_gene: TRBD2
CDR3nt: TGTGCCAGCAGGGGACTAGCGGGAGTTCATGAGCAGTTCTTC
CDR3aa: CASRGLAGVHEQFF

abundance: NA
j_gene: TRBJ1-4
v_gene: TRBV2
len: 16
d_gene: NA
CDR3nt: TGTGCCAGCAGGGAAGGGCGACGGGGGGCAGGTGAAAAACTGTTTTTT
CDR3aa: CASREGRRGAGEKLFF